This paragraph covers one T cell receptor (beta chain) sequence. The repertoire was sequenced with immunoSEQ multiplex PCR; TCRdb's copy has only in-frame clones and lacks some. The table shows about 71,000 clones, with approximately 92% occurring only once. Trimming removed 4 bases at V and 8 bases at J, with 6 bases between. This CDR3 spans 12 amino acids. Per the germline V gene, CDR1 is SNHLY and CDR2 is FYNNEI. The data originate from a study of T cell changes during pregnancy in multiple sclerosis. Sequenced here: peripheral blood, sampled in the third trimester of pregnancy. This chain uses TRBV2 with TRBJ1-6; D is unclear. The clonotype comes from a female donor with multiple sclerosis, enrolled in a pregnancy study. The CDR3 nucleotides read TGTGCCAGCAGTGTGCAGGATTCACCCCTCCACTTT. It translates to CASSVQDSPLHF. The full variable domain, rest sourced from reference TRBV2 and TRBJ1-6, is EPEVTQTPSHQVTQMGQEVILRCVPISNHLYFYWYRQILGQKVEFLVSFYNNEISEKSEIFDDQFSVERPDGSNFTLKIRSTKLEDSAMYFCASSVQDSPLHFGNGTRLTVT.